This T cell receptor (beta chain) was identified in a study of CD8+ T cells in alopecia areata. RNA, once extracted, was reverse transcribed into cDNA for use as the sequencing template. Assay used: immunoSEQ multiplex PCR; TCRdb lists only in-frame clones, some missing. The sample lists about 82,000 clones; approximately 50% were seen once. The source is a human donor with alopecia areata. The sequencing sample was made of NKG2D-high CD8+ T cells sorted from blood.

DNA of the CDR3: TGTGCCTGGACTCACCCGGGTAGCTCCTACAATGAGCAGTTCTTC. Translating it yields CAWTHPGSSYNEQFF. The gene calls are TRBV30 and TRBJ2-1; D not resolved. The CDR3 sequence is 15 residues long. V was trimmed by 4 bases and J by 0 bases, leaving 13 bases between them. Germline CDR1 is GTSNPN and CDR2 is SVGIG (reference sequence).